Below are 20 T cell receptor beta chains sequenced from a single sample in a study of T cell changes during pregnancy in multiple sclerosis. Data came from immunoSEQ multiplex PCR; TCRdb stores just in-frame clones and leaves some out. The sample includes tens of thousands of clones, around 93% seen only once; the top ten take around 0.5%. The sequenced sample was CD4+ T cells from peripheral blood mononuclear cells, obtained after pregnancy. The source of these receptors is a female donor with multiple sclerosis, enrolled in a pregnancy study.

The V call is TRBV27, the J call TRBJ2-2; maybe TRBD2 (7 bases). The V end lost 5 bases, the J end lost 7 bases, and 20 bases lay between the germline ends. Germline CDR1 and CDR2: MNHEY and SMNVEV (reference sequence). The CDR3 has 16 residues. The CDR3 protein is CASSLLGGEKVGELFF. In DNA form, the CDR3 reads TGTGCCAGCAGTCTCTTAGGGGGGGAGAAAGTCGGGGAGCTGTTTTTT.

The V gene is TRBV5-1, the J gene TRBJ2-7; TRBD1 is a possible D gene (6 bases). The CDR3 covers 16 residues. V lost 0 bases to trimming and J lost 5 bases, with 18 bases between them. Germline-derived CDR1 and CDR2 are SGHRS and YFSETQ. CDR3 nucleotide sequence: TGCGCCAGCAGCTTGGGAATAAACCAACAGGGAGACGAGCAGTACTTC. It translates to CASSLGINQQGDEQYF.

The chain combines TRBV19 with TRBJ2-1, with D possibly TRBD2 on 6 matching bases. Germline-derived CDR1 and CDR2 are LNHDA and SQIVND (reference sequence). The CDR3 has 16 residues. Trimming left V 3 bases short and J 1 base short, with 13 bases between. The CDR3, as DNA: TGTGCCAGTAGTATCCCTGTCGGGAGTTCCTACAATGAGCAGTTCTTC. It encodes CASSIPVGSSYNEQFF.

V gene TRBV7-2 combines with J gene TRBJ2-7, with D possibly matching TRBD2 (7 bases). The CDR3 contains 16 residues. V was clipped by 2 bases and J by 0 bases, with 14 bases between them. CDR1 is SGHTA and CDR2 is FQGNSA in the germline V gene. The CDR3 region is CASSLTGGVDSYEQYF. CDR3 bases: TGTGCCAGCAGCTTAACGGGGGGCGTTGACTCCTACGAGCAGTACTTC.

This clone was recorded a few times. V gene TRBV6-1 combines with J gene TRBJ2-7; 8 nucleotides agree with TRBD2. The germline gives CDR1 MNHNS, CDR2 SASEGT. Germline trimming cut 4 bases from V and 3 bases from J; bases unmatched to any gene: 5. The CDR3 is made up of 14 amino acids. In DNA form, the CDR3 reads TGTGCCAGCAGTGCAAGCGGGGGAAGCTACGAGCAGTACTTC. This gives the protein CASSASGGSYEQYF.

The chain joins TRBV5-4 to TRBJ2-1, with D perhaps matching TRBD1 (5 bases). The CDR3 contains 18 residues. V lost 1 base and J 4 bases, leaving 21 bases between the germline ends. CDR1 and CDR2 (germline): SGHNT, YYREEE (reference sequence). CDR3 DNA: TGTGCCAGCAGCTTGTCCCAGGGCCCAAAGCTGGTTTACAATGAGCAGTTCTTC. Protein product: CASSLSQGPKLVYNEQFF.

The V gene is TRBV18, the J gene TRBJ2-7, with 10 bases identical to TRBD1. J lost 3 bases, V lost 1 base, and 3 bases had no gene match. The CDR3 spans 15 residues. The germline V gene encodes CDR1 KGHSH and CDR2 LQKENI. The CDR3 sequence is CASSPLGTGDYEQYF. As DNA, the CDR3 is TGTGCCAGCTCACCACTCGGGACAGGGGACTACGAGCAGTACTTC.

The chain links TRBV4-2 to TRBJ1-1; unclear D gene. Germline CDR1 LGHNA, CDR2 YNFKEQ. There are 14 residues in the CDR3. V was shortened by 0 bases and J by 5 bases, with 10 bases between the two germline ends. The CDR3 protein is CASSQDLKVTEAFF. CDR3 nucleotide sequence: TGTGCCAGCAGCCAAGACCTAAAAGTAACTGAAGCTTTCTTT.

The chain has TRBV4-2 and TRBJ2-2; D remains ambiguous. This CDR3 has 15 residues. Germline CDR1 reads LGHNA; CDR2 reads YNFKEQ. With 1 base removed from V and 0 bases from J, the gap between germline ends came to 6 bases. CDR3 amino acids: CASSQAGSNTGELFF. The CDR3 DNA follows: TGTGCCAGCAGCCAAGCAGGTTCGAACACCGGGGAGCTGTTTTTT.

The chain recombines TRBV23-1 with TRBJ2-1, with 9 bases fitting TRBD2. TRBV23-1 is an ORF for which the function is uncertain. This CDR3 contains 15 residues. The V gene end was trimmed by 3 bases and the J gene end by 6 bases; junction bases not matched to a gene: 6. CDR3 protein: CASSHYSGRFNEQFF. In nucleotides, the CDR3 is TGCGCCAGCAGTCATTATAGCGGGAGATTCAATGAGCAGTTCTTC.

The chain combines TRBV5-6 with TRBJ2-3; 12 bases are a match to TRBD2. This CDR3 has 15 amino acids. The ends lost 4 bases at V and 3 bases at J; junction bases unmatched: 3. Germline values: CDR1 SGHDT, CDR2 YYEEEE. CDR3 DNA sequence: TGTGCCAGCAGCAAAGGACTAGCGGGAACAGATACGCAGTATTTT. It is translated as CASSKGLAGTDTQYF.

V usage is TRBV4-2 and J usage is TRBJ1-6; 7 bases line up with TRBD1. With V trimmed by 1 base and J by 7 bases, 4 bases remained unmatched. This CDR3 has 15 amino acids. From germline, CDR1 is LGHNA and CDR2 YNFKEQ. CDR3 sequence: CASSQVGTENSPLHF. The CDR3, as DNA: TGTGCCAGCAGCCAAGTCGGGACAGAGAATTCACCCCTCCACTTT.

The genes are TRBV18 and TRBJ2-1, with 9 positions matching TRBD1. The CDR3 is 16 residues long. V trimming: 3 bases; J trimming: 10 bases; junction bases outside the gene matches: 13. Germline V gene sequence: CDR1 KGHSH, CDR2 LQKENI. The CDR3 here is CASSPQGQGLSMEQFF. Written as DNA, the CDR3 is TGTGCCAGCTCACCCCAGGGACAGGGACTCTCTATGGAGCAGTTCTTC.

This chain links TRBV9 with TRBJ1-3; 8 bases line up with TRBD1. The trim removed 5 bases at V and 2 bases at J, leaving 3 bases unmatched. The CDR3 sequence is 14 residues long. Germline V gene data show CDR1 as SGDLS and CDR2 as YYNGEE. CDR3 region: CASRAGGTGNTIYF. CDR3 DNA: TGTGCCAGCAGGGCAGGGGGCACTGGAAACACCATATATTTT.

The gene calls are TRBV4-2 and TRBJ2-7; 9 bases match TRBD1. Per germline, CDR1 LGHNA and CDR2 YNFKEQ. With V trimmed by 8 bases and J by 6 bases, 11 bases remained unmatched. This CDR3 contains 14 residues. The CDR3 coding sequence is TGTGCCAGCGCTCCGGGACAGGGTTTCCGCGAGCAGTACTTC. Encoded protein: CASAPGQGFREQYF.

The chain links TRBV5-4 to TRBJ2-3, with 12 bases matching TRBD2. CDR3 length: 15 amino acids. Trimming took 5 bases from V and 2 from J; bases not matched to a gene: 3. Germline assignment: CDR1 SGHNT and CDR2 YYREEE (reference sequence). CDR3 loop: CASSRTSGVTDTQYF. The CDR3 DNA is TGTGCCAGCAGTAGGACTAGCGGGGTCACAGATACGCAGTATTTT.

The chain joins TRBV28 to TRBJ1-5; the D gene is possibly TRBD1 (5 bases). This CDR3 has 17 amino acids. Trimming removed 3 bases at V and 4 bases at J, with 19 bases between. The V gene's germline CDR1 is MDHEN and CDR2 SYDVKM. As DNA, the CDR3 is TGTGCCAGCAGTTTTTACGGGGGGGGTGGGGGAAATCAGCCCCAGCATTTT. Translation: CASSFYGGGGGNQPQHF.

The genes are TRBV6-1 and TRBJ2-3; 10 bases are a match to TRBD2. The length of the CDR3 is 18 residues. Germline lookup yields CDR1 MNHNS and CDR2 SASEGT. V shed 4 bases, J shed 1 base, and the junction held 11 bases outside the gene matches. CDR3 protein: CASSVLAGESYGTDTQYF. The CDR3 DNA sequence: TGTGCCAGCAGTGTTCTAGCGGGAGAGTCTTACGGCACAGATACGCAGTATTTT.

The chain links TRBV5-1 to TRBJ2-5; 8 bases line up with TRBD2. Germline lookup yields CDR1 SGHRS and CDR2 YFSETQ. The CDR3 spans 17 residues. The trim removed 3 bases at V and 2 bases at J, leaving 12 bases unmatched. CDR3 sequence (DNA): TGCGCCAGCAGCTCCGGACTAGCCCCTAGTAGACAAGAGACCCAGTACTTC. It encodes CASSSGLAPSRQETQYF.

This chain uses TRBV18 with TRBJ2-7; no firm D call. The CDR3 runs to 13 residues. Per germline, CDR1 KGHSH and CDR2 LQKENI. Trimming shortened V by 4 bases and J by 4 bases, and 11 bases separated the two germline ends. CDR3 amino acids: CASSLQSEYEQYF. CDR3 sequence (DNA): TGTGCCAGCTCACTCCAGTCGGAGTACGAGCAGTACTTC.